This is a list of T cell receptor beta chains from one sample in a study of shared clonotypes between healthy human individuals. Clones were sequenced by immunoSEQ multiplex PCR, and TCRdb holds only the in-frame ones, with some missing. In the table there are approximately 2.5 million clones, approximately 93% of which are singletons. Sample: naive CD4+ T cells from PBMCs. The origin of the receptors is a man younger than 35 in good health. Some clones in this sample may be carry-over from other donors' samples. The CDR3 runs from the conserved cysteine through the conserved F or W. D genes are given only for firm matches. Clone size is given for some rows only: seen once, a few or many times, or a class if the clone is expanded.

D gene: TRBD1; V gene: TRBV18; J gene: TRBJ1-5; clone size: -; CDR3 DNA: TGTGCCAGCTCACCACCAGGACAGGGTGGTCAGCCCCAGCATTTT; CDR3 protein: CASSPPGQGGQPQHF
D gene: -; V gene: TRBV27; J gene: TRBJ2-2; clone size: -; CDR3 DNA: TGTGCCAGCACGCGGGACCTGAACACCGGGGAGCTGTTTTTT; CDR3 protein: CASTRDLNTGELFF
D gene: -; V gene: TRBV5-1; J gene: TRBJ1-1; clone size: -; CDR3 DNA: TGCGCCAGCAGCTTGGACCCGGGGTCCACTGAAGCTTTCTTT; CDR3 protein: CASSLDPGSTEAFF
D gene: -; V gene: TRBV10-2; J gene: TRBJ2-6; clone size: -; CDR3 DNA: TGCGCCAGCAGGGCCCAACTGGGTCTCACTGCGGGGGCCAACGTCCTGACTTTC; CDR3 protein: CASRAQLGLTAGANVLTF
D gene: TRBD2; V gene: TRBV30; J gene: TRBJ2-1; clone size: -; CDR3 DNA: TGTGCCTGGTCCGGGACTAGCAGGGATGAGCAGTTCTTC; CDR3 protein: CAWSGTSRDEQFF
D gene: TRBD2; V gene: TRBV29-1; J gene: TRBJ2-3; clone size: -; CDR3 DNA: TGCAGCGTTCAGGGTGGTGAACTAGCGGGGCAAAGCACAGATACGCAGTATTTT; CDR3 protein: CSVQGGELAGQSTDTQYF
D gene: TRBD1; V gene: TRBV28; J gene: TRBJ1-2; clone size: -; CDR3 DNA: TGTGCCAGCAGTTCAGGGGGCGTTGTCTATGGCTACACCTTC; CDR3 protein: CASSSGGVVYGYTF
D gene: TRBD2; V gene: TRBV5-1; J gene: TRBJ2-1; clone size: -; CDR3 DNA: TGCGCCAGCAGCTTGGTCAGGACTAGCAATGAGCAGTTCTTC; CDR3 protein: CASSLVRTSNEQFF
D gene: TRBD1; V gene: TRBV5-1; J gene: TRBJ2-5; clone size: once; CDR3 DNA: TGCGCCAGCAGGCCTACAGGGGGCCACCAAGAGACCCAGTACTTC; CDR3 protein: CASRPTGGHQETQYF
D gene: TRBD1; V gene: TRBV5-1; J gene: TRBJ2-7; clone size: -; CDR3 DNA: TGCGCCAGCAGCCCTGCATATGGACAGGGGACCTCCTACGAGCAGTACTTC; CDR3 protein: CASSPAYGQGTSYEQYF
D gene: TRBD1; V gene: TRBV27; J gene: TRBJ1-2; clone size: -; CDR3 DNA: TGTGCCAGCAGTCTACAGGGGAGGACTGGCTATGGCTACACCTTC; CDR3 protein: CASSLQGRTGYGYTF
D gene: TRBD2; V gene: TRBV6-5; J gene: TRBJ2-1; clone size: -; CDR3 DNA: TGTGCCAGCAGTTACCGCGGGGGGAGCTCCTACAATGAGCAGTTCTTC; CDR3 protein: CASSYRGGSSYNEQFF